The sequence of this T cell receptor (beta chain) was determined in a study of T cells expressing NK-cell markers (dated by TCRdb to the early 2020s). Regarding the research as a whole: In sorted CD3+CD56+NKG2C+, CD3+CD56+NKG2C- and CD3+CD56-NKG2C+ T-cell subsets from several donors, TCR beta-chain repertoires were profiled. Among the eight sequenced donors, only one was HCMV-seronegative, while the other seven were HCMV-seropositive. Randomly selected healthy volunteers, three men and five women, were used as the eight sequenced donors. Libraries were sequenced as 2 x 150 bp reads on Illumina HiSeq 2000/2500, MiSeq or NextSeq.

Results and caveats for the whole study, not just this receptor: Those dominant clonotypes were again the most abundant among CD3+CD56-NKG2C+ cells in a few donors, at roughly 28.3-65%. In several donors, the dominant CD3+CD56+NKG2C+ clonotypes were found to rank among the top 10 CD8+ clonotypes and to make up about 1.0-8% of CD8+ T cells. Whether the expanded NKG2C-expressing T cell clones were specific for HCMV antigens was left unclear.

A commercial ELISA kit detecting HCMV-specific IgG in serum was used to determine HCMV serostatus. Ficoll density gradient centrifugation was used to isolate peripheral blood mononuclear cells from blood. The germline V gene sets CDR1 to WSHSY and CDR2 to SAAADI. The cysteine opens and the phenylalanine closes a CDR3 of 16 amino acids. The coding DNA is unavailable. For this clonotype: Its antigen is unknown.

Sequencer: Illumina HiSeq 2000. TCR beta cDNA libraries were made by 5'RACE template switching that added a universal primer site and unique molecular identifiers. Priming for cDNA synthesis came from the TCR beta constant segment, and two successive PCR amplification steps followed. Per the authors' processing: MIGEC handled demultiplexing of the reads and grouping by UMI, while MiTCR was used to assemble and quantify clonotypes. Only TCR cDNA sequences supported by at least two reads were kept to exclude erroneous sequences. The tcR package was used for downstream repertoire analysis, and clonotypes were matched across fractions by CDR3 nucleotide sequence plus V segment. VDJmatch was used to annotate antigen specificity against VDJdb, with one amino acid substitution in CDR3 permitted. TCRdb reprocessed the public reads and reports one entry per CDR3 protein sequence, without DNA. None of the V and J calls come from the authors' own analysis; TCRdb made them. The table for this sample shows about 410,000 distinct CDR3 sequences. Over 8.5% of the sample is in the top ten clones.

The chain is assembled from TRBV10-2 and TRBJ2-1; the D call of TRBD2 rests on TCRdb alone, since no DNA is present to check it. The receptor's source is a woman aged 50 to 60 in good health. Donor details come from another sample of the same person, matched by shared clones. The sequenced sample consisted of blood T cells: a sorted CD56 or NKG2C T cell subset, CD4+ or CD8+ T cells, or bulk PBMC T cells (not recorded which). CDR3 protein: CASSVLAGSTHSGRFF.